Below are 25 T cell receptor beta chains sequenced from a single sample in a study of type 1 regulatory T cells. General study findings and limits: Compared with non-Tr1 cells, Tr1 cells showed a narrower TCR repertoire.

These TCRs' antigens remain unknown. TCRdb re-derived calls from the reads in MiXCR, one entry per CDR3 protein. The data hold approximately 77,000 distinct CDR3 sequences, with more than 20% observed a single time. The sample comprised cultured type 1 regulatory T (Tr1) cells, either the whole culture or a sorted fraction (not recorded which). The receptors were sampled from a human donor in good health.

To note about this clonotype: This may arise from a read error, as a much more abundant clone is one base away. V usage is TRBV5-5 and J usage is TRBJ1-5; a possible D gene is TRBD1 (5 bases). This CDR3 comprises 14 residues. CDR1 is SGHKS and CDR2 is YYEKEE in the germline V gene (reference sequence). The CDR3 DNA reads as TGTGCCAGCAGCCCTGACAGTACGAATCGGCCCCAGCATTTT. It codes for CASSPDSTNRPQHF.

Here the CDR3 DNA reads TGTGCCAGCAGTCTTCAGACAGGGAGGAGAGCGGGAGGGCCCAACAATGAGCAGTTCTTC. Protein: CASSLQTGRRAGGPNNEQFF. The V call is TRBV6-2 or TRBV6-3, the J call TRBJ2-1, with 10 bases matching TRBD2. Trimming removed 5 bases from V and 5 bases from J; junction bases left unmatched: 21. Germline V gene lookup returns CDR1 MNHEY and CDR2 SVGEGT. This CDR3 has 20 residues.

The chain uses TRBV20-1 and TRBJ2-5, with unresolved D. There are 12 residues in the CDR3. V was shortened by 3 bases and J by 1 base, with 6 bases between the two germline ends. Germline values: CDR1 DFQATT, CDR2 SNEGSKA (reference sequence). CDR3 residues: CSASRPQETQYF. The CDR3 DNA is TGCAGTGCTAGCAGGCCCCAAGAGACCCAGTACTTC.

This clonotype came up a few times. J is TRBJ2-1 and V is TRBV20-1; D ambiguous. V was cut by 3 bases and J by 2 bases, with 8 bases left in between. This CDR3 spans 13 amino acids. Per germline, CDR1 DFQATT and CDR2 SNEGSKA (reference sequence). The CDR3 nucleotides read TGCAGTGCTAGTTCTGGACCCTACAATGAGCAGTTCTTC. Amino acids: CSASSGPYNEQFF.

The rearrangement links TRBV2 to TRBJ2-2; 10 bases match TRBD1. CDR1 is SNHLY and CDR2 is FYNNEI in the germline V gene. The length of the CDR3 is 14 residues. J gave up 7 bases and V 7 bases, and 6 bases lay outside the gene matches. The CDR3 reads CASTGTGEFGELFF. The CDR3 region has the DNA TGTGCCAGCACCGGGACAGGGGAGTTCGGGGAGCTGTTTTTT.

This clonotype has more than one count but fewer than ten. The chain has TRBV4-2 and TRBJ2-7; TRBD2 matches 7 bases. CDR3 length: 14 residues. The V and J ends lost 2 bases and 3 bases, in that order; junction bases with no gene match: 4. Germline assignment: CDR1 LGHNA and CDR2 YNFKEQ. The CDR3 sequence: CASSQPSGLYEQYF. DNA of the CDR3: TGTGCCAGCAGCCAACCTAGCGGCCTCTACGAGCAGTACTTC.

This clonotype has just a few counts. The genes are TRBV5-1 and TRBJ2-1; 7 bases align to TRBD2. This CDR3 contains 19 residues. Germline V gene sequence: CDR1 SGHRS, CDR2 YFSETQ. With V trimmed by 0 bases and J by 0 bases, 12 bases remained unmatched. CDR3 in amino acids: CASSLEGLLAQSSYNEQFF. The DNA of the CDR3 is TGCGCCAGCAGCTTGGAGGGTTTACTAGCGCAAAGCTCCTACAATGAGCAGTTCTTC.

For this clonotype: The germline gene is not matched at one end of the junction; a read error may be the cause. This sequence joins TRBV12-3 or TRBV12-4 and TRBJ2-1; D not certain. The CDR3 spans 14 residues. The CDR3 sequence: CASSLAISGNEQFF. CDR3 DNA sequence: TGTGCCAGCAGTTTGGCCATATCTGGGAATGAACAGTTCTTC.

This clonotype was counted between two and nine times. V is TRBV25-1 and J is TRBJ1-2; D uncertain. The CDR3 sequence is 13 residues long. V lost 2 bases to trimming and J lost 3 bases, with 7 bases between them. The germline CDR1 and CDR2 sequences are MGHDK and SYGVNS. Written as DNA, the CDR3 is TGTGCCAGCAGTGAACGGGAGTACTATGGCTACACCTTC. Protein sequence: CASSEREYYGYTF.

J is TRBJ1-1 and V is TRBV9; D unclear. V was shortened by 4 bases and J by 4 bases, with 17 bases between the two germline ends. Germline loops: CDR1 SGDLS, CDR2 YYNGEE. This CDR3 is 15 amino acids long. The CDR3 loop reads CASSPLPGGVTEAFF. As DNA, the CDR3 is TGTGCCAGCAGCCCCCTCCCCGGTGGGGTCACTGAAGCTTTCTTT.

V gene TRBV20-1 combines with J gene TRBJ2-7; 11 bases line up with TRBD2. The V gene's germline CDR1 is DFQATT and CDR2 SNEGSKA (reference sequence). The CDR3 covers 14 residues. With 6 bases clipped from V and 4 bases from J, the junction kept 8 bases outside the gene matches. Here the CDR3 reads CSAKLAGVLYEQYF. In DNA, the CDR3 is TGCAGTGCCAAACTAGCGGGAGTTCTATACGAGCAGTACTTC.

This clonotype occurred a few times. This rearrangement joins TRBV12-3 or TRBV12-4 to TRBJ2-7, with TRBD2 matching over 8 bases. The CDR3 has 16 residues. V was pared by 6 bases and J by 0 bases, with 10 bases of the junction left unmatched. CDR3: CASSPRGGGSSYEQYF. In DNA form, the CDR3 reads TGTGCCAGCAGCCCTCGGGGGGGCGGGAGCTCCTACGAGCAGTACTTC.

For this clonotype: Since the CDR3 does not end with the conserved phenylalanine or tryptophan, this likely comes from a read error. The V gene is TRBV5-1, the J gene TRBJ2-6; 9 bases match TRBD2. V lost 1 base and J lost 0; bases outside the gene matches: 2. The CDR3 consists of 17 residues. Germline V lookup: CDR1 SGHRS, CDR2 YFSETQ. The DNA for the CDR3 is TGCGCCAGCAGCTTGAGCGGGAGGCCCTCTGGGGCCAACGTCCTGACTCTC. Protein sequence: CASSLSGRPSGANVLTL.

This clonotype appeared a few times. V gene TRBV20-1 combines with J gene TRBJ2-3, with TRBD2 identical over 16 bases. Germline CDR1 and CDR2: DFQATT and SNEGSKA (reference sequence). This CDR3 region has 16 residues. V was pared by 3 bases and J by 4 bases, with 4 bases of the junction left unmatched. The CDR3 DNA is TGCAGTGCTAGTGGGACTAGCGGGAGGGGAGCAGATACGCAGTATTTT. Protein sequence: CSASGTSGRGADTQYF.

There are a few counts of this clonotype. The chain combines TRBV28 with TRBJ2-7, with a weak D call TRBD2 (5 bases). The germline V gene has CDR1 MDHEN and CDR2 SYDVKM. The CDR3 runs 14 residues. V was cut by 7 bases and J by 2 bases, with 15 bases left in between. The CDR3 is CASKVARPTYEQYF. CDR3 nucleotide sequence: TGTGCCAGCAAGGTAGCGAGACCTACCTACGAGCAGTACTTC.

This chain uses TRBV5-1 with TRBJ2-6; D remains unclear. Germline CDR1 SGHRS, CDR2 YFSETQ. The CDR3 runs 18 residues. V was clipped by 0 bases and J by 0 bases, with 13 bases between them. The CDR3 sequence is CASSLGTLGDSGANVLTF. CDR3 nucleotide sequence: TGCGCCAGCAGCTTGGGGACCCTCGGAGACTCTGGGGCCAACGTCCTGACTTTC.

For this clonotype: A read error may produce the germline difference seen at one junction end. This chain connects TRBV5-1 to TRBJ2-5, with D possibly being TRBD2 (5 bases). The CDR3 runs to 14 residues. The germline gives CDR1 SGHRS, CDR2 YFSETQ. The CDR3 spells CASSLGRAEETQHF. In nucleotides, the CDR3 is TGCGCCAGCAGCTTGGGGCGGGCCGAAGAGACCCAGCACTTC.

This clonotype was detected only a few times. The chain is built from TRBV5-1 and TRBJ1-4; D is unclear. CDR3 length: 15 amino acids. Germline-derived CDR1 and CDR2 are SGHRS and YFSETQ. V shed 5 bases and J shed 3 bases, with 14 bases lying between them. This CDR3 is CASSSRPGANEKLFF. The CDR3, as DNA: TGCGCCAGCAGTTCCCGTCCGGGAGCTAATGAAAAACTGTTTTTT.

This chain uses TRBV7-9 with TRBJ1-1, with D possibly TRBD1 on 5 matching bases. Germline CDR1 SEHNR, CDR2 FQNEAQ (reference sequence). The CDR3 totals 13 residues. V lost 5 bases and J 7 bases, leaving 14 bases between the germline ends. The CDR3 loop is CASSPTGPNEAFF. The CDR3 DNA reads as TGTGCCAGCAGCCCCACGGGGCCTAATGAAGCTTTCTTT.

Here the CDR3 reads CSASRSGTDTQYF. The CDR3 DNA sequence: TGCAGTGCTAGTCGTAGCGGCACAGATACGCAGTATTTT. V gene TRBV20-1 combines with J gene TRBJ2-3; D might be TRBD2 (5 bases). The V gene's germline CDR1 is DFQATT and CDR2 SNEGSKA (reference sequence). V lost 3 bases, J lost 1 base, and 8 bases lay in between. This CDR3 has 13 amino acids.

The V gene is TRBV20-1, the J gene TRBJ2-5; D is unresolved. Germline CDR1 reads DFQATT; CDR2 reads SNEGSKA (reference sequence). Trimming took off 5 bases at V and 4 bases at J, with 11 bases between the two ends. The CDR3 is 12 amino acids. The CDR3, as DNA: TGCAGTGCTCCAGCCTTGGGAGAGACCCAGTACTTC. Its protein product is CSAPALGETQYF.

This clonotype was found a few times. This chain joins TRBV7-2 and TRBJ1-5, with D uncertain. From germline, CDR1 is SGHTA and CDR2 FQGNSA. Trimming removed 1 base at V and 3 bases at J, with 10 bases between. The CDR3 is made up of 15 amino acids. The CDR3 is CASSLVQPSNQPQHF. The CDR3 bases are TGTGCCAGCAGCTTAGTCCAGCCTTCCAATCAGCCCCAGCATTTT.

In its sample, this clonotype was seen a few times. The V and J genes are TRBV5-4 and TRBJ2-1; D perhaps matches TRBD2 (6 bases). Germline loops: CDR1 SGHNT, CDR2 YYREEE (reference sequence). V was shortened by 0 bases and J by 7 bases, with 8 bases between the two germline ends. The CDR3 is 13 residues long. The CDR3 protein is CASSLGGANEQFF. The CDR3, as DNA: TGTGCCAGCAGCTTGGGCGGGGCTAATGAGCAGTTCTTC.

This sequence joins TRBV30 and TRBJ2-1; D tentatively fits TRBD1 or TRBD2 (5 bases each). V was pared by 0 bases and J by 7 bases, with 10 bases between. Germline V gives CDR1 GTSNPN, CDR2 SVGIG (reference sequence). This CDR3 is built from 13 residues. The CDR3 nucleotides are TGTGCCTGGAGTGTAGGGACGGCGAATGAGCAGTTCTTC. This sequence encodes CAWSVGTANEQFF.

Relative to its sample, this clonotype is medium-sized (0.01 to 0.1%). CDR3 DNA sequence: TGTGCCAGCAGCTCACTAGGGACAGTCTATGGCTACACCTTC. Its protein is CASSSLGTVYGYTF. V is TRBV6-5 and J is TRBJ1-2; 7 bases align to TRBD1. Germline lookup yields CDR1 MNHEY and CDR2 SVGAGI. The V gene end was trimmed by 6 bases and the J gene end by 4 bases; junction bases not matched to a gene: 8. This CDR3 has 14 residues.